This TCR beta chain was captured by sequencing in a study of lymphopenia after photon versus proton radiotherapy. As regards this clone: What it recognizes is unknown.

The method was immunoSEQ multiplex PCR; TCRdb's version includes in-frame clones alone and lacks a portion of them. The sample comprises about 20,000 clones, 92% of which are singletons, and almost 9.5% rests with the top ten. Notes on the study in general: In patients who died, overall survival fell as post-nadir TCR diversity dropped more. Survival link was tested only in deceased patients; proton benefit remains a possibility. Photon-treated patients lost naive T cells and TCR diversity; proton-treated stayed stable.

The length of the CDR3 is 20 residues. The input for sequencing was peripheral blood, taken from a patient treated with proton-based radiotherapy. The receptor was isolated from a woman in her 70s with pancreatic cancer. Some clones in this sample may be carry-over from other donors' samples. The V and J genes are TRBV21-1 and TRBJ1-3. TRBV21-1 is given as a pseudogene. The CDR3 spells CASSKETVWPHDWAGNTIYF. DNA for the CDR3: TGTGCCAGCAGCAAAGAGACCGTTTGGCCTCATGACTGGGCTGGAAACACCATATATTTT.